The following is a TCR beta chain sequence with its context. The repertoire was sequenced with immunoSEQ multiplex PCR; TCRdb's copy has only in-frame clones and lacks some. The sample includes 40,000 to 45,000 clones, 82% seen only once; the top ten take more than 20%. The length of the CDR3 is 16 residues. The germline V gene has CDR1 SGHDT and CDR2 YYEEEE. The V and J ends lost 5 bases and 4 bases, in that order; junction bases with no gene match: 7. The sample originates from a study of OX40 agonist ivuxolimab in advanced cancers. As for the study in general: Ivuxolimab is an agonistic anti-OX40 (CD134) antibody, and patients were treated with it. Prior therapy, whether anti-PD-1, anti-PD-L1 or anti-CTLA-4, was allowed, and 35% to 40% had some.

Patients were ineligible given autoimmune disease history or systemic immunosuppression. The TCR was taken from an adult with an advanced solid tumor such as melanoma, head and neck, liver or kidney cancer. The sequences come from CD4+ or CD8+ T cells sorted from blood, collected in a trial of the OX40 agonist ivuxolimab. The V and J genes are TRBV5-6 and TRBJ2-2, with TRBD2 matching over 11 bases. The CDR3 reads CASRPLAGEVTGELFF. DNA of the CDR3: TGTGCCAGCAGGCCACTAGCGGGAGAGGTCACCGGGGAGCTGTTTTTT.